The 32 T cell receptor beta chains below were found in one sample sequenced in a study of T cell changes during pregnancy in multiple sclerosis. Libraries were prepared by immunoSEQ multiplex PCR; TCRdb keeps only in-frame clonotypes and omits some of them. The data show 30,000 to 45,000 clones, with over 75% seen just once and about 11% held by the top ten. The sample consisted of CD8+ T cells from peripheral blood mononuclear cells, taken in the third trimester of pregnancy. The receptors stem from a female donor with multiple sclerosis, enrolled in a pregnancy study.

The chain employs TRBV9 and TRBJ2-1, with 15 bases identical to TRBD2. The CDR3 sequence is 17 residues long. With 3 bases clipped from V and 4 bases from J, the junction kept 5 bases outside the gene matches. CDR1 and CDR2 (germline): SGDLS, YYNGEE. The CDR3 DNA is TGTGCCAGCAGCGCTCGGACTAGCGGGGGGGTTTACAATGAGCAGTTCTTC. This gives the protein CASSARTSGGVYNEQFF.

The chain employs TRBV10-3 and TRBJ2-3; 8 bases are a match to TRBD2. The CDR3 spans 15 residues. J lost 2 bases, V lost 10 bases, and 11 bases had no gene match. CDR1 is ENHRY and CDR2 is SYGVKD in the germline V gene. CDR3 DNA sequence: TGTGCCAGCGGGGGGCGGGACGGTGACACAGATACGCAGTATTTT. This encodes CASGGRDGDTDTQYF.

This chain links TRBV27 with TRBJ2-5; D may be TRBD2 (5 bases). Trimming left V 5 bases short and J 2 bases short, with 12 bases between. CDR1 is MNHEY, CDR2 SMNVEV, per germline (reference sequence). The CDR3 has 14 residues. In nucleotides, the CDR3 is TGTGCCAGCAGTCCCTCCGGGAATCAAGAGACCCAGTACTTC. Protein product: CASSPSGNQETQYF.

V and J are TRBV11-3 and TRBJ2-7; 8 bases fit TRBD2. This CDR3 comprises 14 residues. Germline V gene lookup returns CDR1 SGHNT and CDR2 YENEEA. After removal of 5 bases from V and 4 bases from J, the junction contained 7 bases not matched to a gene. This CDR3 is CASSLRGGRYEQYF. CDR3 bases: TGTGCCAGCAGCCTCCGGGGGGGCAGGTACGAGCAGTACTTC.

This clone occurred once. This chain uses TRBV19 with TRBJ1-2; 8 positions match TRBD1. The germline V gene has CDR1 LNHDA and CDR2 SQIVND (reference sequence). J gave up 4 bases and V 9 bases, and 16 bases lay outside the gene matches. The CDR3 is 16 amino acids. CDR3 sequence: CASLSSDPTGGYGYTF. The CDR3 DNA is TGTGCCAGCCTCTCTTCTGATCCTACAGGGGGCTATGGCTACACCTTC.

CDR3: CASSPPGHLYTEAFF. In DNA, the CDR3 is TGTGCCAGCAGTCCGCCGGGACATCTGTACACTGAAGCTTTCTTT. The rearrangement uses TRBV27 and TRBJ1-1; D might be TRBD1 (6 bases). The CDR3 extends over 15 amino acids. Germline V gene sequence: CDR1 MNHEY, CDR2 SMNVEV (reference sequence). Trimming took off 5 bases at V and 3 bases at J, with 16 bases between the two ends.

V gene TRBV19 combines with J gene TRBJ2-1; D not resolved. The length of the CDR3 is 17 residues. Per the germline V gene, CDR1 is LNHDA and CDR2 is SQIVND (reference sequence). V was clipped by 4 bases and J by 0 bases, with 16 bases between them. CDR3 sequence reads: CASSNVSPRLSYNEQFF. The CDR3 nucleotides are TGTGCCAGTAGTAACGTATCCCCGCGTCTCTCCTACAATGAGCAGTTCTTC. Full variable domain (outside the CDR3, taken from reference TRBV19 and TRBJ2-1): DGGITQSPKYLFRKEGQNVTLSCEQNLNHDAMYWYRQDPGQGLRLIYYSQIVNDFQKGDIAEGYSVSREKKESFPLTVTSAQKNPTAFYLCASSNVSPRLSYNEQFFGPGTRLTVL.

J is TRBJ2-7 and V is TRBV11-2; D is unclear. Germline lookup yields CDR1 SGHAT and CDR2 FQNNGV. The CDR3 spans 13 residues. V was cut by 1 base and J by 3 bases, with 7 bases left in between. The CDR3 sequence is CASSLVPGYEQYF. The CDR3 DNA sequence: TGTGCCAGCAGCTTAGTGCCCGGCTACGAGCAGTACTTC.

V and J are TRBV13 and TRBJ2-7, with D unresolved. V was pared by 3 bases and J by 3 bases, with 3 bases between. The CDR3 runs to 11 residues. The V gene's germline CDR1 is PRHDT and CDR2 FYEKMQ (reference sequence). DNA of the CDR3: TGTGCCAGCAGCTTCGGCTACGAGCAGTACTTC. Its translation: CASSFGYEQYF.

The rearrangement links TRBV27 to TRBJ1-1, with 9 positions matching TRBD1. The germline gives CDR1 MNHEY, CDR2 SMNVEV (reference sequence). V was clipped by 5 bases and J by 3 bases; unmatched bases: 10. The CDR3 runs to 16 residues. In DNA, the CDR3 is TGTGCCAGCAGTCCGGACAGGGGACGGTCCTACACTGAAGCTTTCTTT. Amino acid sequence: CASSPDRGRSYTEAFF.

V usage is TRBV7-9 and J usage is TRBJ2-1, with 11 nucleotides matching TRBD2. J lost 4 bases, V lost 5 bases, and 7 bases had no gene match. The CDR3 has 16 amino acids. Germline V gene sequence: CDR1 SEHNR, CDR2 FQNEAQ (reference sequence). The CDR3 DNA follows: TGTGCCAGCAGCCCGTTAGCGGGAGGGGCGTACAATGAGCAGTTCTTC. It yields the protein CASSPLAGGAYNEQFF.

This sequence joins TRBV2 and TRBJ1-5, with D possibly matching TRBD1 (6 bases). The length of the CDR3 is 17 residues. CDR1 is SNHLY, CDR2 FYNNEI, per germline. V was trimmed by 3 bases and J by 0 bases, leaving 15 bases between them. This chain's CDR3 is CASSEIQGGDSNQPQHF. CDR3 nucleotide sequence: TGTGCCAGCAGTGAGATACAGGGAGGGGATAGCAATCAGCCCCAGCATTTT.

V is TRBV9 and J is TRBJ2-7; a weak D match, TRBD2 (6 bases). CDR3 length: 15 amino acids. CDR1 and CDR2 from the germline V gene are SGDLS and YYNGEE. V lost 4 bases and J 1 base, leaving 15 bases between the germline ends. CDR3 in DNA: TGTGCCAGCAGCCCCCGGGGTAGCGGATCCTACGAGCAGTACTTC. Protein sequence: CASSPRGSGSYEQYF.

The rearrangement joins TRBV5-1 to TRBJ1-4; no firm D call. V lost 2 bases to trimming and J lost 3 bases, with 11 bases between them. The CDR3 spans 15 residues. Germline assignment: CDR1 SGHRS and CDR2 YFSETQ. CDR3 amino acids: CASSFEARANEKLFF. In nucleotides, the CDR3 is TGCGCCAGCAGCTTCGAGGCGAGGGCTAATGAAAAACTGTTTTTT.

The DNA of the CDR3 is TGTGCTAGTGGTTTGGTACCGGGGACAGGCAACACCGGGGAGCTGTTTTTT. This sequence encodes CASGLVPGTGNTGELFF. V and J are TRBV12-5 and TRBJ2-2; 8 bases align to TRBD1. With V trimmed by 0 bases and J by 2 bases, 5 bases remained unmatched. Germline values: CDR1 LGHNT, CDR2 FRNRAP. The CDR3 loop spans 17 amino acids.

This clone was recorded a few times. The chain employs TRBV9 and TRBJ1-5, with a weak D call TRBD1 (6 bases). The CDR3 is made up of 15 amino acids. Trimming pared 5 bases from V and 5 bases from J, leaving 17 bases between. CDR1 and CDR2 from the germline V gene are SGDLS and YYNGEE. CDR3 nucleotide sequence: TGTGCCAGCAGTAAGAGGGACAACCCGGATCAGCCCCAGCATTTT. Protein: CASSKRDNPDQPQHF.

This chain connects TRBV11-2 to TRBJ1-1; no clear D gene. Trimming shortened V by 1 base and J by 3 bases, and 6 bases separated the two germline ends. CDR3 length equals 13 residues. Per the germline V gene, CDR1 is SGHAT and CDR2 is FQNNGV. CDR3 in amino acids: CASSLGRYTEAFF. The CDR3 nucleotides read TGTGCCAGCAGCTTAGGGCGGTACACTGAAGCTTTCTTT.

The chain joins TRBV4-3 to TRBJ1-1; D remains unclear. This CDR3 has 13 residues. V lost 4 bases and J 0 bases, leaving 6 bases between the germline ends. CDR1 is LGHNA and CDR2 is YSLEER in the germline V gene. CDR3 bases: TGCGCCAGCAGCCCGGGGTTGAACACTGAAGCTTTCTTT. As protein: CASSPGLNTEAFF.

The CDR3 sequence: CASRTDNPNYGYTF. DNA for the CDR3: TGTGCCAGCAGGACGGACAATCCTAACTATGGCTACACCTTC. This chain uses TRBV2 with TRBJ1-2; D might be TRBD1 (5 bases). Trimming pared 6 bases from V and 0 bases from J, leaving 11 bases between. Per the germline V gene, CDR1 is SNHLY and CDR2 is FYNNEI. The CDR3 spans 14 residues.

This clone was observed once. The rearrangement uses TRBV5-6 and TRBJ2-7; weak D call: TRBD1 (5 bases). Trimming stripped 0 bases from V and 1 base from J, with 8 bases between. The CDR3 has 14 residues. Germline V gene data show CDR1 as SGHDT and CDR2 as YYEEEE. CDR3 DNA sequence: TGTGCCAGCAGCTTGGCCAGGGAATCCTACGAGCAGTACTTC. The encoded protein is CASSLARESYEQYF.

The rearrangement joins TRBV6-1 to TRBJ2-7; D gene uncertain. The CDR3 totals 13 residues. Germline-derived CDR1 and CDR2 are MNHNS and SASEGT. V lost 3 bases, J lost 6 bases, and 12 bases lay in between. The CDR3 nucleotides are TGTGCCAGCAGTGACAGGATTACGATCGAGCAGTACTTC. It specifies CASSDRITIEQYF.

There are a few counts of this clone. The chain couples TRBV14 to TRBJ2-5; D ambiguous. CDR1 SGHDN and CDR2 FVKESK come from the germline V gene. The CDR3 runs to 18 residues. V lost 3 bases and J 5 bases, leaving 25 bases between the germline ends. CDR3 residues: CASSQLVRDASPLETQYF. The CDR3 coding sequence is TGTGCCAGCAGCCAGCTAGTGAGAGACGCGTCGCCATTGGAGACCCAGTACTTC. Full variable domain (missing parts from reference TRBV14 and TRBJ2-5): EAGVTQFPSHSVIEKGQTVTLRCDPISGHDNLYWYRRVMGKEIKFLLHFVKESKQDESGMPNNRFLAERTGGTYSTLKVQPAELEDSGVYFCASSQLVRDASPLETQYFGPGTRLLVL.

The J gene is TRBJ1-1, the V gene TRBV27; D is unresolved. The CDR3 runs to 14 residues. V dropped 3 bases and J dropped 4 bases, with 12 bases sitting between them. Germline loops: CDR1 MNHEY, CDR2 SMNVEV (reference sequence). CDR3 in amino acids: CASSLRELSTEAFF. For the CDR3, the DNA is TGTGCCAGCAGTTTGCGGGAGTTGAGCACTGAAGCTTTCTTT.

The chain couples TRBV6-5 to TRBJ1-1; D is uncertain. The germline V gene has CDR1 MNHEY and CDR2 SVGAGI. CDR3 length: 12 amino acids. Trimming pared 4 bases from V and 3 bases from J, leaving 6 bases between. CDR3 sequence: CASSSGYTEAFF. The CDR3 DNA follows: TGTGCCAGCAGTTCGGGGTACACTGAAGCTTTCTTT.

The sample holds a few counts of this clone. The chain combines TRBV7-9 with TRBJ1-6; a weak D match, TRBD1 (6 bases). The CDR3 has 15 residues. The germline V and J ends were trimmed by 3 bases and 2 bases, with 8 bases remaining between them. Germline V gene sequence: CDR1 SEHNR, CDR2 FQNEAQ (reference sequence). The CDR3 here is CASSFTGPYNSPLHF. For the CDR3, the DNA is TGTGCCAGCAGCTTTACAGGGCCCTATAATTCACCCCTCCACTTT.

This chain connects TRBV19 to TRBJ2-2, with a tentative D call TRBD1 (6 bases). CDR1 and CDR2 from the germline V gene are LNHDA and SQIVND (reference sequence). Trimming left V 3 bases short and J 3 bases short, with 14 bases between. This CDR3 is 16 amino acids long. CDR3 DNA sequence: TGTGCCAGTAGTATTCTTGGGGGCGCGGACACCGGGGAGCTGTTTTTT. It specifies CASSILGGADTGELFF.

The chain employs TRBV18 and TRBJ1-2; maybe TRBD1 (5 bases). This CDR3 has 14 amino acids. Germline-derived CDR1 and CDR2 are KGHSH and LQKENI. The germline V and J ends were trimmed by 3 bases and 4 bases, with 12 bases remaining between them. Here the CDR3 reads CASSPIVGAYGYTF. For the CDR3, the DNA is TGTGCCAGCTCACCTATCGTTGGGGCCTATGGCTACACCTTC.

V usage is TRBV5-1 and J usage is TRBJ2-3; tentative D call: TRBD1 (6 bases). This CDR3 spans 14 amino acids. Deletions cut 2 bases from V and 1 base from J, with 8 bases between. Germline lookup yields CDR1 SGHRS and CDR2 YFSETQ. The CDR3 bases are TGCGCCAGCAGCTTTCCAGGGGGCACAGATACGCAGTATTTT. Encoded protein: CASSFPGGTDTQYF.

A word on this clone: A read error may produce the germline difference seen at one junction end. Different DNA sequences within this sample yield the same CDR3. The gene calls are TRBV4-2 and TRBJ1-6; TRBD1 might be the D (5 bases). The CDR3 is made up of 15 amino acids. The germline V gene encodes CDR1 LGHNA and CDR2 YNFKEQ. In nucleotides, the CDR3 is TGTGCCAGCAGCAAGAAGGAGGGGACCAATTCACCCCTCCACTTC. Translation gives CASSKKEGTNSPLHF.

The chain recombines TRBV7-8 with TRBJ1-1; 7 bases agree with TRBD1. Trimming at V came to 5 bases and at J to 1 base, leaving 7 bases not matched to a gene. This CDR3 is built from 15 residues. Germline loops: CDR1 SGHVS, CDR2 FQNEAQ. CDR3 protein: CASSPRRQGNTEAFF. In nucleotides, the CDR3 is TGTGCCAGCAGCCCGCGCCGACAGGGGAACACTGAAGCTTTCTTT.

V gene TRBV11-3 combines with J gene TRBJ2-3; 9 bases are a match to TRBD2. Germline CDR1 reads SGHNT; CDR2 reads YENEEA. The CDR3 length is 16 residues. The trim removed 4 bases at V and 4 bases at J, leaving 9 bases unmatched. CDR3 coding DNA: TGTGCCAGCAGCTCCCAGCGAGCGGGGGGAGCAGATACGCAGTATTTT. Encoded protein: CASSSQRAGGADTQYF.

V is TRBV9 and J is TRBJ2-5, with 10 nucleotides matching TRBD2. There are 14 residues in the CDR3. Germline values: CDR1 SGDLS, CDR2 YYNGEE. J was trimmed by 1 base and V by 4 bases; bases with no gene match: 1. CDR3: CASSSGGAQETQYF. CDR3 bases: TGTGCCAGCAGCAGCGGGGGGGCCCAAGAGACCCAGTACTTC.